Listed below are T cell receptor beta chains from one sample, sequenced in a study of CD8 T cells in ankylosing spondylitis. TCRdb itself ran the 5' RACE reads through MiXCR, one entry per CDR3 protein. The table has about 840,000 distinct CDR3 sequences, around 11% seen once. The specimen sequenced was blood, either unsorted or a sorted T cell fraction (not recorded which). These receptors all come from a male donor with ankylosing spondylitis. The CDR3 runs from the conserved cysteine through the conserved F or W. The D gene is left open where the match is weak. Not every row has a clone size; where given, it reads once, few, many or a size class.

V gene	clone size	D gene	J gene	CDR3 DNA	CDR3 protein
TRBV6-5	few	TRBD1	TRBJ2-3	TGTGCCAGCAGTTTTAGGGACAGTCGTTCCGATACGCAGTATTTT	CASSFRDSRSDTQYF
TRBV29-1	NA	NA	TRBJ2-7	TGCAGCGTTGGGCGGCAGGGCCCCTACGAGCAGTACTTC	CSVGRQGPYEQYF
TRBV5-4	NA	TRBD1	TRBJ1-2	TGTGCCAGCACTCGGGGACAGGACAACTATGGCTACACCTTC	CASTRGQDNYGYTF
TRBV4-3	NA	NA	TRBJ1-6	TGCGCCAGCAGCCAAGATACCAGACCAAGGGATTCACCCCTCCACTTT	CASSQDTRPRDSPLHF
TRBV20-1	NA	TRBD1	TRBJ2-3	TGCAGTGCGCCAAGGGACAGCCCCACAGATACGCAGTATTTT	CSAPRDSPTDTQYF
TRBV20-1	NA	TRBD1	TRBJ2-5	TGCAGTGCTAGAGATACGGGACAGGGAGGGGAGACCCAGTACTTC	CSARDTGQGGETQYF
TRBV29-1	NA	TRBD1	TRBJ2-3	TGCAGCGCGACAGGGGGGGAAGGTACGCAGTATTTT	CSATGGEGTQYF
TRBV4-1	NA	TRBD1	TRBJ1-6	TGCGCCAGCAGCCAAGGGTCTGGACAGGGAAATTCACCCCTCCACTTT	CASSQGSGQGNSPLHF
TRBV5-1	many	TRBD1	TRBJ2-7	TGCGCCAGCAGCTTCGGGACAGGGTCATCCTACGAGCAGTACTTC	CASSFGTGSSYEQYF
TRBV29-1	many	NA	TRBJ2-7	TGCAGCGCCGGACAGCAAATGTACGAGCAGTACTTC	CSAGQQMYEQYF
TRBV5-1	many	NA	TRBJ2-7	TGCGCCAGCAGCTTGGAACGGAGCTCCTACGAGCAGTACTTC	CASSLERSSYEQYF
TRBV9	NA	NA	TRBJ2-2	TGTGCCAGCAGCGTAGTGGCAAAGCCGGGACCCAGGAACACCGGGGAGCTGTTTTTT	CASSVVAKPGPRNTGELFF
TRBV3-1	once	TRBD2	TRBJ2-3	TGTGCCAGCAGCCACCTACGAGCGGGGGGGCCAAAGGCTACGCAGTATTTT	CASSHLRAGGPKATQYF
TRBV6-1	NA	TRBD1	TRBJ2-1	TGTGCCAGCAGCAAGCGGGACAGGGGCAATGAGCAGTTCTTC	CASSKRDRGNEQFF
TRBV5-1	NA	NA	TRBJ2-3	TGCGCCAGCAGCTTGGGCAGCGGGTTCGCGGATACGCAGTATTTT	CASSLGSGFADTQYF
TRBV29-1	NA	NA	TRBJ2-5	TGCAGCGTGGCTCGACAGGGAGGGGTCCAAGAGACCCAGTACTTC	CSVARQGGVQETQYF
TRBV5-1	many	NA	TRBJ2-2	TGCGCCAGCAGCCAGCCTTTGGGGACCGGGGAGCTGTTTTTT	CASSQPLGTGELFF
TRBV6-2/TRBV6-3	NA	NA	TRBJ2-2	TGTGCCAGCAGCCGCAGCGGGCCGGTCGGGGAGCTGTTTTTT	CASSRSGPVGELFF
TRBV12-3/TRBV12-4	NA	NA	TRBJ2-2	TGTGCCAGCACACTAGCCGAGCGCACCGGGGAGCTGTTTTTT	CASTLAERTGELFF
TRBV4-1	NA	NA	TRBJ2-6	TGCGCCAGCAGCCAAGAGGGGCCCACTGGGGCCAACGTCCTGACTTTC	CASSQEGPTGANVLTF
TRBV7-9	NA	TRBD2	TRBJ2-1	TGTGCCAGCAGCTTACATCTAGCGGGGGCCTACAATGAGCAGTTCTTC	CASSLHLAGAYNEQFF
TRBV5-1	many	NA	TRBJ1-1	TGTGCCAGCAGCTTAGCGACAGAGAACACTGAAGCTTTCTTT	CASSLATENTEAFF
TRBV5-1	once	NA	TRBJ2-7	TGCGCCAGCAGCTACCGACAGGCACCCAGTGGAGAGCAGTACTTC	CASSYRQAPSGEQYF
TRBV5-1	few	NA	TRBJ1-1	TGCGCCAGCAGCTTGCCCCAGGGGCAGGCCAAAGCTTTCTTT	CASSLPQGQAKAFF